This T cell receptor (beta chain) derives from a study of T cells in Graves' hyperthyroidism and ophthalmopathy. Study summary: Staff took peripheral blood when the initial diagnosis was made, before any treatment began.

CDR3 length equals 16 residues. Germline V gives CDR1 SGHAT, CDR2 FQNNGV. Amplification of TCR beta CDR3 regions was performed using RNA transcripts as template. Primed by the HTBI set, a first-round RT-PCR was run on the TCR CDR3. TCRdb re-derived calls from the multiplex PCR reads in MiXCR, one entry per CDR3 protein. The sample gives 110,000 to 150,000 distinct CDR3 sequences, approximately 20% of which show up once; around 69% is in the top ten. On this clonotype itself: A much larger clone differs from this one at a single base, so this may be a read error.

Input material: blood. This rearrangement joins TRBV11-2 to TRBJ2-2; the D is unclear. This clonotype was obtained from a woman aged 45 to 65 with Graves' hyperthyroidism that later progressed to Graves' ophthalmopathy. The CDR3 reads CVSSSHLFTSTGELFF. Here the CDR3 DNA reads TGTGTCAGCAGCTCCCACCTCTTTACGTCGACCGGGGAGCTGTTTTTT. Variable domain in full (rest from reference TRBV11-2 and TRBJ2-2): EAGVAQSPRYKIIEKRQSVAFWCNPISGHATLYWYQQILGQGPKLLIQFQNNGVVDDSQLPKDRFSAERLKGVDSTLKIQPAKLEDSAVYLCVSSSHLFTSTGELFFGEGSRLTVL.